This T cell receptor (beta chain) was sequenced in a study of shared clonotypes between healthy human individuals. Findings of the study overall: Non-shared clonotypes had lower generation probabilities than clonotypes shared by all four sorted-subset donors.

Regarding this clone: Its matching antigen is unknown.

Naive CD8 cells were CD45RO-negative, positively selected for CCR7, excluding terminally differentiated effector memory CD45RA+ cells. The genomic DNA of each subset was split evenly across several immunoSEQ plates. Each replicate PCR on the sorted subsets used about 0.2 ug DNA (about 30,000 T cell genomes). The table came from immunoSEQ multiplex PCR; TCRdb's copy has only in-frame clones and leaves some out. This sample yields about 2,100,000 clones, of which about 93% are seen a single time; around 1.7% belongs to the top ten. The sample was naive CD8+ T cells from PBMCs. The receptor comes from a man between 18 and 35 years old in good health. Some clones in this sample may be carry-over from other donors' samples.

CDR3 sequence reads: CASSQKPRGRSYNEQFF. CDR3 coding DNA: TGCGCCAGCAGCCAAAAGCCGAGGGGTCGCTCCTACAATGAGCAGTTCTTC. This chain links TRBV4-3 with TRBJ2-1, with D tentatively TRBD1 or TRBD2 (5 bases each). Looked up from germline, CDR1 is LGHNA and CDR2 is YSLEER. Between the trimmed V and J ends, which lost 2 bases and 0 bases, there was a span of 14 bases. This CDR3 has 17 residues.